This is a list of T cell receptor beta chains from one sample in a study of technical replicates of blood from a handful of donors. The table came from immunoSEQ multiplex PCR; TCRdb's copy has only in-frame clones and leaves some out. Here the sample spans about 81,000 clones, less than 95% being singletons. Sequences were obtained from T cells isolated from PBMCs. The receptors were sampled from a human donor in good health. CDR3s include the opening cysteine and the closing phenylalanine or tryptophan. Fields, in order: clone size, J gene, V gene, CDR3 protein. Clone sizes are given selectively: once, few, many, or a class where the clone is expanded.

.	TRBJ1-3	TRBV19	CASSFGTGVRRDGNTIYF
.	TRBJ2-3	TRBV10-3	CAIRTGVGDTQYF
.	TRBJ2-7	TRBV4-1	CASSQGLAGSHEQYF
.	TRBJ2-7	TRBV30	CAWSGGLYYEQYF
once	TRBJ1-1	TRBV6-5	CASSKHRVMNTEAFF
.	TRBJ2-7	TRBV10-1	CASSVQGLGEQYF
few	TRBJ2-7	TRBV6-5	CATGQAGSYEQYF
.	TRBJ2-2	TRBV14	CASSQVSRGAAGELFF
.	TRBJ2-7	TRBV27	CASSSLDRGEYF
.	TRBJ2-1	TRBV29-1	CSVEDYRTGEDWQFF
.	TRBJ2-3	TRBV7-9	CASSSRSPQGAWTDTQYF
few	TRBJ1-1	TRBV30	CAWSVLRGTEAFF
.	TRBJ2-3	TRBV5-1	CASSLDGTSGREGTDTQYF
.	TRBJ2-7	TRBV5-1	CASSWTSDSYEQYF
.	TRBJ1-5	TRBV7-8	CASSLFGAGGSGGNQPQHF
.	TRBJ1-1	TRBV28	CATTTGTGYTEAFF
.	TRBJ2-1	TRBV10-2	CASSGPGGGGNEQFF
.	TRBJ2-7	TRBV5-1	CASKEQGAMSEQYF
once	TRBJ2-7	TRBV19	CASSLTSGTQYEQYF
.	TRBJ1-1	TRBV19	CASSMWVRAMNTEAFF
.	TRBJ2-7	TRBV4-2	CASSQEIAGELYEQYF
.	TRBJ2-7	TRBV15	CATSRTFGQGEIHEQYF
.	TRBJ1-2	TRBV6-1	CASSEDPTAGSVLLYGYTF
.	TRBJ2-5	TRBV7-3	CASSLLGGTHPQETQYF
.	TRBJ1-1	TRBV25-1	CASSEPRDGNTEAFF
.	TRBJ2-3	TRBV2	CASSEGQLGTDTQYF
.	TRBJ2-7	TRBV6-5	CASRELAGGSYEQYF
.	TRBJ2-5	TRBV15	CATSREGQYQETQYF
.	TRBJ1-2	TRBV11-3	CASSGAGDKDKNYGYTF
.	TRBJ1-5	TRBV29-1	CSVLTGNQPQHF
once	TRBJ1-2	TRBV29-1	CSVEVAGAHGYTF
.	TRBJ2-1	TRBV6-5	CASRGSGRNSNEQFF
.	TRBJ2-2	TRBV30	CAWSGQQASGTGELFF
.	TRBJ1-2	TRBV6-1	CASSTGGYLYGYTF
once	TRBJ1-2	TRBV2	CASSPTLGAYGYTF